These T cell receptor beta chains were read from a single sample in a study of tumor and adjacent non-tumor tissue in lung cancer. TCRdb re-analysed the multiplex PCR reads in MiXCR, keeping a single row per CDR3 protein. There are some 100,000 distinct CDR3 sequences in the sample; 65% occur only once, and roughly 18% lies in the top ten. The sequencing input was distant non-tumor lung tissue. The source is a man aged 25-45 years with non-small cell lung cancer. Each CDR3 is given with its conserved first and last residue. A D gene is named only where the DNA matches it firmly. Not every row has a clone size; where given, it reads once, few, many or a size class.

NA	many	TRBV12-5	TRBJ1-3	CASGPPQVRTVSGNTIYF	TGTGCTAGTGGTCCCCCGCAGGTTAGGACAGTCTCTGGAAACACCATATATTTT
TRBD2	many	TRBV20-1	TRBJ2-5	CSAPPWGTSGSSAQYF	TGCAGTGCTCCACCGTGGGGGACTAGCGGGAGCTCGGCCCAGTACTTC
NA	many	TRBV20-1	TRBJ1-5	CSARDRGGLQPQHF	TGCAGTGCTAGAGATCGGGGGGGCCTTCAGCCCCAGCATTTT
NA	NA	TRBV6-5	TRBJ1-1	CVSSYLGSSEALF	TGTGTCAGCAGTTACTTGGGAAGCAGTGAAGCTCTCTTT
NA	few	TRBV29-1	TRBJ2-1	CSVESVVGQFF	TGCAGCGTTGAAAGTGTAGTAGGGCAGTTCTTC
NA	NA	TRBV11-2	TRBJ1-1	CASSLASRVNTEAFF	TGTGCCAGCAGCTTAGCCTCACGGGTGAACACTGAAGCTTTCTTT
NA	NA	TRBV20-1	TRBJ2-5	CSGGPTQEVQYF	TGCAGTGGGGGCCCAACACAAGAGGTCCAGTACTTC
NA	NA	TRBV11-3	TRBJ2-2	CASSLVVANTGELFF	TGTGCCAGCAGCTTAGTGGTAGCGAACACAGGGGAGCTGTTTTTT
NA	NA	TRBV29-1	TRBJ1-1	CSVVSIHTEAFF	TGCAGCGTTGTATCCATCCACACTGAAGCTTTCTTT
NA	NA	TRBV12-3/TRBV12-4	TRBJ2-7	CTSSQPPQAPEQYF	TGCACCAGCAGCCAACCTCCACAGGCCCCGGAACAGTACTTC
TRBD1	NA	TRBV12-3/TRBV12-4	TRBJ2-5	CVSSRQGRETQYF	TGTGTCAGCAGTAGACAGGGAAGAGAGACCCAGTACTTC
NA	NA	TRBV4-1	TRBJ2-7	CASSQGETGRTYEQYF	TGCGCCAGCAGCCAAGGCGAGACAGGACGAACCTACGAGCAGTACTTC
NA	NA	TRBV12-3/TRBV12-4	TRBJ2-2	CASRLGGASAGELFF	TGTGCCAGCAGACTTGGGGGGGCTAGTGCCGGGGAGCTGTTTTTT
NA	many	TRBV29-1	TRBJ2-1	CSVPARPRGHEQFF	TGCAGCGTTCCAGCCCGGCCGAGGGGCCATGAGCAGTTCTTC
NA	few	TRBV11-2	TRBJ2-2	CASNLTGGAGELFF	TGTGCCAGCAACTTGACAGGTGGCGCCGGGGAGCTGTTTTTT
NA	NA	TRBV6-5	TRBJ1-6	CYSSRPTGTNSPLHF	TGTTACAGCAGCCGCCCAACAGGGACTAATTCACCCCTCCACTTT
NA	NA	TRBV6-1	TRBJ2-7	CASGLEDRTPYEQYF	TGTGCCAGCGGCCTAGAAGACAGGACCCCCTACGAACAGTACTTC
NA	NA	TRBV6-5	TRBJ2-7	CASSGSRGDQYF	TGTGCCAGCAGTGGGAGTCGGGGCGATCAGTACTTC
NA	NA	TRBV11-2	TRBJ2-6	CASSSLATSGANVLIF	TGTGCCAGCAGCTCTCTAGCGACCTCTGGGGCCAACGTCCTGATTTTT
NA	NA	TRBV11-2	TRBJ2-7	CANSLGLYEQYF	TGTGCCAACAGCTTAGGGCTCTACGAGCAATATTTC
NA	NA	TRBV29-1	TRBJ1-2	CSLKPWDYGYTF	TGCAGCCTTAAACCATGGGACTATGGCTACACCTTC
TRBD2	few	TRBV7-8	TRBJ2-5	CASSFAGGPEAQYF	TGTGCCAGCAGCTTTGCGGGGGGGCCAGAGGCCCAGTACTTC
TRBD2	NA	TRBV28	TRBJ2-3	CANSFRGADTQYF	TGTGCCAACAGTTTCCGGGGGGCAGATACGCAGTATTTT
NA	NA	TRBV11-3	TRBJ2-7	CASSLNNNEQYF	TGTGCCAGCAGCTTGAACAACAACGAGCAGTACTTC
NA	many	TRBV12-3/TRBV12-4	TRBJ1-5	CASSRRAVNQPQHF	TGTGCCAGCAGCCGGAGGGCAGTCAATCAGCCCCAGCATTTT
NA	once	TRBV19	TRBJ2-7	CASSSDSGALLYEQYF	TGTGCCAGTAGTTCAGACTCAGGGGCCCTTCTCTACGAGCAGTACTTC
TRBD1	many	TRBV20-1	TRBJ1-1	CSARTGTGITEAFF	TGCAGTGCTAGAACCGGGACAGGGATCACTGAAGCTTTCTTT
NA	few	TRBV12-3/TRBV12-4	TRBJ2-7	CASSFSGLGTSEQYF	TGTGCCAGCAGTTTTTCCGGCCTCGGAACCTCCGAGCAGTACTTC
NA	many	TRBV4-2	TRBJ2-5	CASSQGGIQETQYF	TGTGCCAGCAGCCAAGGGGGGATCCAAGAGACCCAGTACTTC
TRBD1	NA	TRBV2	TRBJ1-1	CASSDPQGVAFF	TGTGCCAGCAGTGATCCGCAGGGGGTGGCTTTCTTT
TRBD1	NA	TRBV20-1	TRBJ1-2	CSARGLDRGREDGYTF	TGCAGTGCTAGAGGCCTTGACAGGGGGCGGGAGGATGGCTACACCTTC
NA	NA	TRBV6-4	TRBJ2-3	CANSDLEGADTQYF	TGTGCCAACAGTGACTTAGAGGGAGCAGATACGCAGTATTTT
NA	NA	TRBV6-1	TRBJ2-2	CASSVGCLRELSF	TGTGCCAGCAGTGTCGGCTGCTTGAGGGAGCTGTCTTTT
TRBD2	once	TRBV4-2	TRBJ2-1	CPRSQTGGPVDNEQFF	TGTCCCAGGAGCCAGACGGGAGGGCCCGTAGACAATGAGCAGTTCTTC
TRBD2	hyperexpanded	TRBV11-2	TRBJ2-1	CASSLILAGIDEQFF	TGTGCCAGCAGCTTAATCCTAGCGGGGATTGATGAGCAGTTCTTC
NA	NA	TRBV20-1	TRBJ2-5	CSVRTDQETLYF	TGCAGTGTTAGGACAGACCAAGAGACACTGTACTTC
NA	NA	TRBV29-1	TRBJ1-1	CSVVRGSTEAFF	TGCAGCGTTGTTAGAGGGAGCACTGAAGCTTTCTTT
NA	NA	TRBV12-3/TRBV12-4	TRBJ2-1	CASSLRGRANEQFF	TGTGCCAGCAGTTTGAGGGGCAGGGCCAATGAGCAGTTCTTC
TRBD1	NA	TRBV6-5	TRBJ1-2	CANSYFTGTAEGYGHTF	TGTGCCAACAGTTACTTTACCGGGACAGCCGAGGGCTATGGCCACACCTTC
NA	NA	TRBV6-2/TRBV6-3	TRBJ2-1	CASSYRDHNEQFF	TGCGCCAGCAGTTACCGGGACCACAATGAGCAGTTCTTT
NA	many	TRBV11-2	TRBJ1-2	CASRSIPKKGMANYGYTF	TGTGCCAGCAGATCAATCCCGAAGAAGGGTATGGCTAACTATGGCTACACCTTC
NA	NA	TRBV20-1	TRBJ1-1	CSVSPGGDKTEAFF	TGCAGTGTTAGCCCGGGCGGGGACAAGACTGAGGCTTTCTTT